This T cell receptor beta chain derives from a study of regulatory T cells in long-lasting Graves disease. CDR1 LNHDA and CDR2 SQIVND come from the germline V gene (reference sequence). The CDR3 loop spans 14 amino acids. The V and J ends lost 2 bases and 4 bases, in that order; junction bases with no gene match: 3. Investigators prepared the TCR beta libraries by applying iRepertoire HTBI primers and Arm-PCR of CDR3 regions. TCRdb itself ran the multiplex PCR reads through MiXCR, one entry per CDR3 protein. This table has 440,000 or so distinct CDR3 sequences, about 15% appearing once. This clonotype was counted a few times. The time point denotes: newly diagnosed GD, antithyroid drugs for less than 3 months. RNA isolated from PBMCs was used to make the TCR library. Patients of an endocrinology department in Xi'an, China, were included. The same specimen was also included in a second study, on T cells in Graves' hyperthyroidism and ophthalmopathy. Per that study: From stable hyperthyroidism, ophthalmopathy was set apart by a 13 V-J model.

This sequence was found in a woman aged 25 to 39 with Graves disease. The rearrangement links TRBV19 to TRBJ2-7, with TRBD1 matching 9 bases. The sample here was peripheral blood mononuclear cells (PBMCs), taken at new diagnosis, from a patient treated with antithyroid drugs. CDR3 region: CASSIRDRVYEQYF. The CDR3 bases are TGTGCCAGTAGTATAAGGGACAGGGTATACGAGCAGTACTTC.